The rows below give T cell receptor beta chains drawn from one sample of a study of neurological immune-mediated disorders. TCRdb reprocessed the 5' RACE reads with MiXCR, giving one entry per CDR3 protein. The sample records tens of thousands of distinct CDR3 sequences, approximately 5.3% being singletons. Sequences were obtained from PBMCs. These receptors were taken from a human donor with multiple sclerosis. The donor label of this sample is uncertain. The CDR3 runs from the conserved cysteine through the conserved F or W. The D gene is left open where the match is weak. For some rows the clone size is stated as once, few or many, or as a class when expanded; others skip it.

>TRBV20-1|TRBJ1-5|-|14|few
CSASNIFVGQPQHF
TGCAGTGCTAGTAATATCTTCGTCGGTCAGCCCCAGCATTTT
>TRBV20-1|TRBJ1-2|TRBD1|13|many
CSAREGDRIGYTF
TGCAGTGCTAGAGAAGGGGACAGAATAGGCTACACCTTC
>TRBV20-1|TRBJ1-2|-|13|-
CSARVNGPSGYTF
TGCAGTGCTAGAGTGAACGGGCCAAGTGGCTACACCTTC
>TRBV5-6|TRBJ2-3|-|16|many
CASSLVGDPNTDTQYF
TGTGCCAGCAGCTTGGTGGGTGACCCTAACACAGATACGCAGTATTTT
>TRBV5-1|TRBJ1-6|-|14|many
CASSLYVYNSPLHF
TGCGCCAGCAGCTTATACGTCTATAATTCACCCCTCCACTTT
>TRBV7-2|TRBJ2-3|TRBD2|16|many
CASSYRLAGATDTQYF
TGTGCCAGCAGCTATCGACTAGCGGGGGCAACAGATACGCAGTATTTT
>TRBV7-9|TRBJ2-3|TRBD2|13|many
CASRDYQTDTQYF
TGTGCCAGCCGGGACTACCAGACAGATACGCAGTATTTT
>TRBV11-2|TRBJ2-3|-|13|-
CASSPDSTDTQYF
TGTGCCAGCAGCCCGGACAGCACAGATACGCAGTATTTT
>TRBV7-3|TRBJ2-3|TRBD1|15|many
CASSSRGRRTDTQYF
TGTGCCAGCAGCTCCAGGGGGCGCAGAACAGATACGCAGTATTTT
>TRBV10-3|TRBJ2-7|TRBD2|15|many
CAIRGTSGGIYEQYF
TGTGCCATCAGGGGGACTAGCGGGGGTATCTACGAGCAGTACTTC
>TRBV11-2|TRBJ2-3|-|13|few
CASSFGPSDTQYF
TGTGCCAGCAGCTTTGGGCCATCAGATACGCAGTATTTT
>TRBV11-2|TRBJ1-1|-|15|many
CASRLGRGEKSEAFF
TGTGCCAGCCGCCTTGGACGAGGGGAAAAATCTGAAGCTTTCTTT
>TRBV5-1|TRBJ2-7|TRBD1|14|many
CASSLLQGIYEQYF
TGCGCCAGCAGCTTGTTACAGGGGATATACGAGCAGTACTTC
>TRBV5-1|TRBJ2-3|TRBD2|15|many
CASRPLASGADTQYF
TGCGCCAGCCGCCCCCTGGCTAGCGGAGCAGATACGCAGTATTTT
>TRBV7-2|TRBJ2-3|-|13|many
CASSLIGSDTQYF
TGTGCCAGCAGCTTAATAGGGTCAGATACGCAGTATTTT
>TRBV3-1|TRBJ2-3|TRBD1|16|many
CASSQGSGTGRDTQYF
TGTGCCAGCAGCCAAGGGTCCGGGACAGGGAGAGATACGCAGTATTTT
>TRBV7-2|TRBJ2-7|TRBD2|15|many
CASSRGGGTGSEQYF
TGTGCCAGCAGTAGAGGCGGGGGGACCGGGTCGGAGCAGTACTTC
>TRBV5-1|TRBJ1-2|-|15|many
CASSLDTGTWGGYTF
TGCGCCAGCAGCTTGGACACAGGGACCTGGGGAGGCTACACCTTC
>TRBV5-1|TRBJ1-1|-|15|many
CASSWGVGMNTEAFF
TGCGCCAGCAGCTGGGGAGTGGGGATGAACACTGAAGCTTTCTTT